These 20 T cell receptor beta chains came from one sample sequenced in a study of T cells in Graves' hyperthyroidism and ophthalmopathy. It was RNA transcripts that yielded the amplified TCR beta CDR3 regions. A first-round RT-PCR of the TCR CDR3 used the HTBI primer set. MiXCR was run by TCRdb on the multiplex PCR reads, yielding one entry per CDR3 protein. The sample comprises hundreds of thousands of distinct CDR3 sequences, just under 20% of which are singletons, and 47% rests with the top ten. Sequencing was done on a sample of blood. These receptors all come from a man aged 35-49 years with Graves' ophthalmopathy.

This clonotype was detected ten times or more. The V gene is TRBV28, the J gene TRBJ1-2; possibly TRBD1 for D (5 bases). In germline, CDR1 is MDHEN, CDR2 SYDVKM. This CDR3 is 16 amino acids long. Between the trimmed V and J ends, which lost 6 bases and 1 base, there was a span of 18 bases. CDR3: CASSLTRPGGNYGYTF. In DNA, the CDR3 is TGTGCCAGCAGCTTAACGCGGCCGGGGGGTAACTATGGCTACACCTTC.

This chain connects TRBV20-1 to TRBJ2-1, with 10 bases lining up with TRBD2. From germline, CDR1 is DFQATT and CDR2 SNEGSKA (reference sequence). The V and J ends lost 2 bases and 8 bases, in that order; junction bases with no gene match: 6. This CDR3 comprises 14 residues. The CDR3 coding sequence is TGCAGTGCTAGACGTAGCGGGAGGAGGTATGAGCAGTTCTTC. It codes for CSARRSGRRYEQFF.

This chain links TRBV20-1 with TRBJ2-1; TRBD2 agrees at 12 bases. The V gene end was trimmed by 1 base and the J gene end by 6 bases; junction bases not matched to a gene: 1. In germline, CDR1 is DFQATT, CDR2 SNEGSKA (reference sequence). This CDR3 spans 14 amino acids. The CDR3 reads CSARASGRGNEQFF. CDR3 nucleotide sequence: TGCAGTGCTAGAGCTAGCGGGAGGGGCAATGAGCAGTTCTTC.

This clonotype was picked up a small number of times. This chain connects TRBV5-1 to TRBJ1-2; 8 positions agree with TRBD1. The CDR3 has 16 residues. The V segment lost 4 bases and the J segment 0 bases; nucleotides outside the gene matches: 8. Per the germline V gene, CDR1 is SGHRS and CDR2 is YFSETQ. In DNA, the CDR3 is TGCGCCAGCAGCCCTTCCAGGGACAGGCCTAACTATGGCTACACCTTC. Translation: CASSPSRDRPNYGYTF.

This clonotype was observed a few times. V usage is TRBV14 and J usage is TRBJ2-7; 15 bases map to TRBD2. Germline V gene lookup returns CDR1 SGHDN and CDR2 FVKESK. V was clipped by 4 bases and J by 1 base; unmatched bases: 11. The CDR3 extends over 19 amino acids. DNA of the CDR3: TGTGCCAGCAGCCCGTACAACCTGGGACTAGCGGGAGGATCCTACGAGCAGTACTTC. Translation: CASSPYNLGLAGGSYEQYF.

This clonotype was detected a few times. The chain is built from TRBV20-1 and TRBJ2-7; D unresolved. Trimming left V 1 base short and J 7 bases short, with 8 bases between. CDR3 length: 11 amino acids. The germline V gene has CDR1 DFQATT and CDR2 SNEGSKA (reference sequence). The CDR3 region is CSARGVGEQYF. The CDR3 nucleotides read TGCAGTGCTAGAGGGGTTGGGGAGCAGTACTTC.

There are a few counts of this clonotype. The chain couples TRBV5-1 to TRBJ2-7; D possibly uses TRBD1 or TRBD2 (6 bases each). The CDR3 has 14 residues. The germline gives CDR1 SGHRS, CDR2 YFSETQ. V lost 3 bases and J 5 bases, leaving 15 bases between the germline ends. The DNA of the CDR3 is TGCGCCAGCAGCTACGGGGGCAGGGGCCACGAGCAGTACTTC. Protein product: CASSYGGRGHEQYF.

This clonotype has ten or more counts. The chain is built from TRBV3-1 and TRBJ2-2; D is uncertain. Germline loops: CDR1 LGHDT, CDR2 YNNKEL (reference sequence). Trimming took 6 bases from V and 1 from J, leaving 6 bases between them. This CDR3 spans 13 amino acids. CDR3 loop: CASSFENTGELFF. The CDR3, as DNA: TGTGCCAGCAGTTTCGAGAACACCGGGGAGCTGTTTTTT.

CDR3: CASSSPGGSSYNEQFF. The CDR3 DNA reads TGTGCCAGCAGCTCCCCAGGGGGTAGCTCCTACAATGAGCAGTTCTTC. V is TRBV27 and J is TRBJ2-1; 7 nucleotides line up with TRBD1. Trimming removed 6 bases from V and 0 bases from J; junction bases left unmatched: 8. The CDR3 extends over 16 amino acids. Looked up from germline, CDR1 is MNHEY and CDR2 is SMNVEV (reference sequence).

In its sample, this clonotype was seen a few times. The J gene is TRBJ1-1, the V gene TRBV5-4; unclear D gene. Trimming stripped 0 bases from V and 11 bases from J, with 11 bases between. The germline gives CDR1 SGHNT, CDR2 YYREEE (reference sequence). The CDR3 consists of 12 residues. DNA for the CDR3: TGTGCCAGCAGCTTGGATGGACTCGGGGCTTTCTTT. Amino acid sequence: CASSLDGLGAFF. The variable domain in full, with the rest retrieved from reference TRBV5-4 and TRBJ1-1, is ETGVTQSPTHLIKTRGQQVTLRCSSQSGHNTVSWYQQALGQGPQFIFQYYREEENGRGNFPPRFSGLQFPNYSSELNVNALELDDSALYLCASSLDGLGAFFGQGTRLTVV.

This clonotype was counted ten times or more. This chain connects TRBV10-3 to TRBJ2-3, with TRBD2 identical over 10 bases. Per the germline V gene, CDR1 is ENHRY and CDR2 is SYGVKD. CDR3 size: 14 residues. V gave up 8 bases and J gave up 0 bases; unmatched junction bases: 2. The CDR3: CAIALAGSTDTQYF. The CDR3 nucleotides are TGTGCCATCGCACTAGCGGGGAGCACAGATACGCAGTATTTT.

V is TRBV5-1 and J is TRBJ1-1; D is unclear. V gave up 0 bases and J gave up 3 bases, with 9 bases separating them. The CDR3 totals 14 residues. Germline V gene sequence: CDR1 SGHRS, CDR2 YFSETQ. The CDR3 sequence is CASSLGSWDTEAFF. In nucleotides, the CDR3 is TGCGCCAGCAGCTTGGGGTCCTGGGACACTGAAGCTTTCTTT.

This clonotype was observed many times. The chain has TRBV7-8 and TRBJ2-1, with a tentative D call TRBD1 (6 bases). The CDR3 loop spans 13 amino acids. Looked up from germline, CDR1 is SGHVS and CDR2 is FQNEAQ. Trimming removed 4 bases from V and 4 bases from J, with 8 bases in between. The CDR3 DNA reads as TGTGCCAGCAGCTGGACAGTTTACAATGAGCAGTTCTTC. Translating gives CASSWTVYNEQFF.

As for this clonotype: Just one base apart from a much larger clone, this may be a read error. The chain uses TRBV6-5 and TRBJ2-1, with D possibly TRBD1 on 5 matching bases. Trimming shortened V by 4 bases and J by 6 bases, and 19 bases separated the two germline ends. Germline CDR1 reads MNHEY; CDR2 reads SVGAGI. The CDR3 has 16 amino acids. The CDR3 bases are TGTGCCAGCAGTTTAGGCCAGCACCAAAGGGGCAATGAGCAGTTCTTC. Its translation is CASSLGQHQRGNEQFF.

V usage is TRBV4-2 and J usage is TRBJ1-3; TRBD1 is a possible D gene (5 bases). The V and J ends lost 1 base and 4 bases respectively, with 11 bases between them. From germline, CDR1 is LGHNA and CDR2 YNFKEQ. The CDR3 has 15 amino acids. CDR3 sequence: CASSQVDSSGNTIYF. CDR3 nucleotide sequence: TGTGCCAGCAGCCAAGTCGACAGCTCGGGAAACACCATATATTTT.

This clonotype came up a few times. This chain joins TRBV12-3 or TRBV12-4 and TRBJ2-1, with 9 positions matching TRBD2. Unmatched junction bases numbered 16, after V lost 10 bases and J lost 12 bases. CDR3 length equals 14 residues. DNA of the CDR3: TGTGCCACCAGCGGGGGGCGACGGAGAACGGGGCAGTTCTTC. Its translation: CATSGGRRRTGQFF.

This clonotype was seen once. V usage is TRBV7-2 and J usage is TRBJ1-3, with 7 bases identical to TRBD1. CDR1 and CDR2 from the germline V gene are SGHTA and FQGNSA. The V and J ends lost 1 base and 4 bases, in that order; junction bases with no gene match: 10. CDR3 length equals 17 residues. The CDR3 DNA reads TGTGCCAGCAGCTTAGGTGGGGCAGGGGGGATCGGAAACACCATATATTTT. Translation: CASSLGGAGGIGNTIYF.

The V call is TRBV6-2 or TRBV6-3, the J call TRBJ2-4; TRBD2 aligns across 7 bases. Germline V CDR1 and CDR2: MNHEY, SVGEGT. J gave up 6 bases and V 0 bases, and 8 bases lay outside the gene matches. There are 16 residues in the CDR3. The CDR3 region is CASSYSRVPGGNIQYF. The CDR3 DNA reads TGTGCCAGCAGTTACTCGCGGGTCCCGGGGGGAAACATTCAGTACTTC.

In its sample, this clonotype was seen a few times. V usage is TRBV6-5 and J usage is TRBJ2-7, with D hard to call. CDR3 length equals 12 residues. Trimming stripped 2 bases from V and 2 bases from J, with 4 bases between. Germline lookup yields CDR1 MNHEY and CDR2 SVGAGI. As DNA, the CDR3 is TGTGCCAGCAGTTACACCCCCTACGAGCAGTACTTC. Translation: CASSYTPYEQYF.

This clonotype was found many times. The CDR3 DNA follows: TGTGCCAGCAGTTACGGCCTAGCCTTTGACGAGCAGTACTTC. As protein: CASSYGLAFDEQYF. The chain combines TRBV6-6 with TRBJ2-7; D is perhaps TRBD2 (5 bases). Germline CDR1 and CDR2: MNHNY and SVGAGI (reference sequence). The CDR3 contains 14 residues. Trimming removed 2 bases at V and 5 bases at J, with 13 bases between.